The 5 T cell receptor beta chains given below trace back to one sample, sequenced in a study of shared clonotypes between healthy human individuals. Assay: immunoSEQ multiplex PCR; the TCRdb copy retains only in-frame clones and omits some. The top ten hold roughly 0.13% of the sample, which has some 2,000,000 clones, 95% seen once. Material: naive CD4+ T cells sorted from blood. Sample subset: CD45RA+ positively selected. The receptors originated from a man younger than 30 in good health.

At least ten counts were recorded for this clone. The chain couples TRBV6-1 to TRBJ2-7, with D perhaps being TRBD1 or TRBD2 (5 bases each). This CDR3 contains 13 residues. V dropped 7 bases and J dropped 2 bases, with 12 bases sitting between them. Germline V gene sequence: CDR1 MNHNS, CDR2 SASEGT. The CDR3 nucleotides read TGTGCCAGCACCTACAGGACTCCCTACGAGCAGTACTTC. Translation: CASTYRTPYEQYF.

The rearrangement uses TRBV6-6 and TRBJ1-2; no definite D call. CDR3 size: 13 residues. Germline assignment: CDR1 MNHNY and CDR2 SVGAGI (reference sequence). With 0 bases removed from V and 6 bases from J, the gap between germline ends came to 8 bases. CDR3 loop: CASSYSTWDGYTF. The CDR3 coding sequence is TGTGCCAGCAGTTACTCTACCTGGGATGGCTACACCTTC.

V usage is TRBV28 and J usage is TRBJ1-5; perhaps TRBD1 as D (6 bases). There are 15 residues in the CDR3. Trimming shortened V by 5 bases and J by 6 bases, and 17 bases separated the two germline ends. CDR1 is MDHEN, CDR2 SYDVKM, per germline. CDR3 loop: CASSPTGLISQPQHF. In DNA, the CDR3 is TGTGCCAGCAGTCCTACAGGGTTGATCAGTCAGCCCCAGCATTTT.

This chain links TRBV7-6 with TRBJ1-3, with D possibly matching TRBD1 (5 bases). The CDR3 loop spans 13 amino acids. V was pared by 1 base and J by 9 bases, with 10 bases between. Germline V lookup: CDR1 SGHVS, CDR2 FNYEAQ. For the CDR3, the DNA is TGTGCCAGCAGCTTAGGGCGGGGCGGCACCATATATTTT. This gives the protein CASSLGRGGTIYF.

This clone was seen a few times. The gene calls are TRBV18 and TRBJ1-6, with D unresolved. Germline V gene lookup returns CDR1 KGHSH and CDR2 LQKENI. V was trimmed by 2 bases and J by 7 bases, leaving 9 bases between them. The CDR3 extends over 14 amino acids. The chain's CDR3 is CASSPVVPNSPLHF. CDR3 nucleotides: TGTGCCAGCTCACCAGTAGTCCCCAATTCACCCCTCCACTTT.